The entry below describes one T cell receptor (beta chain). This entry comes from a study of blood T cell repertoires in COVID-19. Here immunoSEQ multiplex PCR was the method, and the copy in TCRdb shows in-frame clones only, minus some. The table shows under 300,000 clones, with about nine tenths occurring only once. Germline V gene sequence: CDR1 SGHTA, CDR2 FQGTGA. There are 16 residues in the CDR3. V was pared by 6 bases and J by 7 bases, with 12 bases of the junction left unmatched. The sequencing input was peripheral blood. The chain recombines TRBV7-3 with TRBJ1-6; TRBD1 matches 7 bases. The clonotype comes from a man aged 45 to 65 with acute or convalescent COVID-19. CDR3 nucleotides: TGTGCCAGCAGAAACCCCCTAACAGGGGAGAATTCACCCCTCCACTTT. Translated: CASRNPLTGENSPLHF.